The 18 T cell receptor beta chains reported below all come from one sample, sequenced in a study of T cell clones after liver transplantation. Some clones are missing from TCRdb's copy, which holds only in-frame ones; the method was immunoSEQ multiplex PCR. This table has around 78,000 clones, less than 90% appearing once. This material consisted of CD4+ T cells from blood, taken at the 22-month timepoint. These receptors were collected from a human patient who received a liver transplant. Some T cells here may be from the graft donor.

This clone was observed a handful of times. The chain recombines TRBV10-3 with TRBJ2-2; D might be TRBD2 (6 bases). CDR1 and CDR2 from the germline V gene are ENHRY and SYGVKD. The CDR3 is 13 residues long. Trimming shortened V by 5 bases and J by 4 bases, and 8 bases separated the two germline ends. CDR3 protein: CAISQGGTGELFF. CDR3 DNA: TGTGCCATCAGTCAGGGAGGCACCGGGGAGCTGTTTTTT.

This clone showed up just once. The V gene is TRBV5-1, the J gene TRBJ2-7; 7 bases match TRBD1. Trimming cost V 0 bases and J 2 bases; bases outside gene matches: 5. The CDR3 has 15 amino acids. Per the germline V gene, CDR1 is SGHRS and CDR2 is YFSETQ. The CDR3 DNA sequence: TGCGCCAGCAGCTTGGGGGACAGCCGTACCTACGAGCAGTACTTC. Translating it yields CASSLGDSRTYEQYF.

V usage is TRBV2 and J usage is TRBJ2-7; no firm D call. The germline V gene has CDR1 SNHLY and CDR2 FYNNEI. This CDR3 contains 13 residues. V lost 7 bases and J 6 bases, leaving 16 bases between the germline ends. The CDR3: CASMDEDVSEQYF. The DNA of the CDR3 is TGTGCCAGCATGGACGAGGATGTTTCCGAGCAGTACTTC.

This clone was seen only once. The gene calls are TRBV19 and TRBJ1-5; a weak D match, TRBD1 (6 bases). Trimming pared 1 base from V and 2 bases from J, leaving 9 bases between. There are 15 residues in the CDR3. Per the germline V gene, CDR1 is LNHDA and CDR2 is SQIVND (reference sequence). The CDR3, as DNA: TGTGCCAGTAGTATAGCAGGGGTCGGCAATCAGCCCCAGCATTTT. This codes for CASSIAGVGNQPQHF.

The chain couples TRBV2 to TRBJ2-3; 15 bases match TRBD2. The CDR3 loop spans 15 amino acids. CDR1 and CDR2 (germline): SNHLY, FYNNEI. J was trimmed by 7 bases and V by 5 bases; bases with no gene match: 4. The CDR3 spells CASSWTSGGVYTQYF. The CDR3, as DNA: TGTGCCAGCAGTTGGACTAGCGGGGGGGTTTATACGCAGTATTTT.

Only a few counts were recorded for this clone. This sequence joins TRBV18 and TRBJ2-3; the D is unclear. This CDR3 is 11 amino acids long. The germline V and J ends were trimmed by 6 bases and 0 bases, with 1 base remaining between them. CDR1 is KGHSH and CDR2 is LQKENI in the germline V gene. CDR3 protein: CASSSTDTQYF. The CDR3 bases are TGTGCCAGCTCGAGCACAGATACGCAGTATTTT.

The chain has TRBV5-1 and TRBJ2-7; 7 positions agree with TRBD2. Trimming cost V 4 bases and J 2 bases; bases outside gene matches: 6. The germline V gene encodes CDR1 SGHRS and CDR2 YFSETQ. This CDR3 has 14 residues. CDR3 DNA: TGCGCCAGCAGCGTTGGGGGGAGGGCCTACGAGCAGTACTTC. This sequence encodes CASSVGGRAYEQYF.

The rearrangement joins TRBV4-3 to TRBJ2-7; D is unresolved. Germline lookup yields CDR1 LGHNA and CDR2 YSLEER. CDR3 size: 15 residues. V was trimmed by 3 bases and J by 1 base, leaving 13 bases between them. Written as DNA, the CDR3 is TGCGCCAGCAGCCAGGCCGCGACTCGTTCCTACGAGCAGTACTTC. Protein product: CASSQAATRSYEQYF.

The chain joins TRBV9 to TRBJ2-3; 14 nucleotides agree with TRBD2. The CDR3 runs 18 residues. V lost 2 bases and J lost 0; bases outside the gene matches: 5. The germline gives CDR1 SGDLS, CDR2 YYNGEE. The CDR3 coding sequence is TGTGCCAGCAGCGTGGGACTAGCGGGAGTCTACAGCACAGATACGCAGTATTTT. Its protein product is CASSVGLAGVYSTDTQYF.

This chain links TRBV7-2 with TRBJ1-2, with unresolved D. Germline V gene data show CDR1 as SGHTA and CDR2 as FQGNSA. The CDR3 covers 13 residues. The V and J ends lost 1 base and 6 bases respectively, with 9 bases between them. In DNA, the CDR3 is TGTGCCAGCAGCTTAGAGGAGGGTCATGGCTACACCTTC. It is translated as CASSLEEGHGYTF.

The gene calls are TRBV7-3 and TRBJ2-3, with D possibly TRBD1 on 5 matching bases. The V end was cut by 5 bases, the J end by 0 bases, with 15 bases between. This CDR3 region has 16 residues. Looked up from germline, CDR1 is SGHTA and CDR2 is FQGTGA. For the CDR3, the DNA is TGTGCCAGCAGCGCCAGGGAAGGGGCTAGCACAGATACGCAGTATTTT. Protein product: CASSAREGASTDTQYF. Full variable domain (rest looked up from reference TRBV7-3 and TRBJ2-3): GAGVSQTPSNKVTEKGKYVELRCDPISGHTALYWYRQSLGQGPEFLIYFQGTGAADDSGLPNDRFFAVRPEGSVSTLKIQRTERGDSAVYLCASSAREGASTDTQYFGPGTRLTVL.

The chain is built from TRBV19 and TRBJ1-5; 9 positions match TRBD1. The CDR3 length is 17 residues. In germline, CDR1 is LNHDA, CDR2 SQIVND (reference sequence). V lost 5 bases, J lost 7 bases, and 15 bases stayed unmatched. CDR3 in amino acids: CASSATGGAGDEQPQHF. The CDR3 bases are TGTGCCAGTAGTGCTACAGGGGGCGCGGGTGATGAGCAGCCCCAGCATTTT. Together with reference TRBV19 and TRBJ1-5, the CDR3 gives the full variable domain: DGGITQSPKYLFRKEGQNVTLSCEQNLNHDAMYWYRQDPGQGLRLIYYSQIVNDFQKGDIAEGYSVSREKKESFPLTVTSAQKNPTAFYLCASSATGGAGDEQPQHFGDGTRLSIL.

By sample fraction, this clone is medium-sized. The gene calls are TRBV19 and TRBJ2-2; D not resolved. The V end was cut by 3 bases, the J end by 1 base, with 9 bases between. Germline CDR1 and CDR2: LNHDA and SQIVND (reference sequence). There are 15 residues in the CDR3. Written as DNA, the CDR3 is TGTGCCAGTAGTATCTCCACAGAGAACACCGGGGAGCTGTTTTTT. Protein sequence: CASSISTENTGELFF.

The chain combines TRBV7-2 with TRBJ1-4, with D possibly TRBD1 on 6 matching bases. In germline, CDR1 is SGHTA, CDR2 FQGNSA. Trimming took 7 bases from V and 3 from J, leaving 9 bases between them. The CDR3 is 13 amino acids. CDR3 amino acids: CASKQGPNEKLFF. CDR3 sequence (DNA): TGTGCCAGCAAACAGGGTCCTAATGAAAAACTGTTTTTT.

This clone turned up a few times. This chain connects TRBV5-4 to TRBJ2-5; TRBD2 agrees at 16 bases. V was clipped by 2 bases and J by 6 bases; unmatched bases: 7. This CDR3 is 17 amino acids long. CDR1 is SGHNT, CDR2 YYREEE, per germline (reference sequence). The chain's CDR3 is CASSFGTSGGAGQTQYF. The CDR3 coding sequence is TGTGCCAGCAGCTTCGGGACTAGCGGGGGGGCCGGTCAGACCCAGTACTTC.

The chain employs TRBV19 and TRBJ1-1; the D gene is possibly TRBD1 (6 bases). Trimming left V 6 bases short and J 1 base short, with 12 bases between. The CDR3 runs to 14 residues. The germline gives CDR1 LNHDA, CDR2 SQIVND (reference sequence). CDR3 bases: TGTGCCAGTAGCACCGGGACATGGAACACTGAAGCTTTCTTT. This sequence encodes CASSTGTWNTEAFF.

The rearrangement uses TRBV6-1 and TRBJ2-7; D unresolved. This CDR3 spans 11 amino acids. V lost 7 bases to trimming and J lost 4 bases, with 8 bases between them. Germline V CDR1 and CDR2: MNHNS, SASEGT. CDR3: CASTRLYEQYF. The CDR3 DNA is TGTGCCAGCACTAGACTTTACGAGCAGTACTTC.

This chain joins TRBV12-2 and TRBJ1-5. TRBV12-2 represents a pseudogene. The CDR3 runs 16 residues. The CDR3 here is CASRGPSGPNHQPQHF. As DNA, the CDR3 is TGTGCAAGTCGCGGACCAAGCGGACCGAACCATCAGCCCCAGCATTTT.